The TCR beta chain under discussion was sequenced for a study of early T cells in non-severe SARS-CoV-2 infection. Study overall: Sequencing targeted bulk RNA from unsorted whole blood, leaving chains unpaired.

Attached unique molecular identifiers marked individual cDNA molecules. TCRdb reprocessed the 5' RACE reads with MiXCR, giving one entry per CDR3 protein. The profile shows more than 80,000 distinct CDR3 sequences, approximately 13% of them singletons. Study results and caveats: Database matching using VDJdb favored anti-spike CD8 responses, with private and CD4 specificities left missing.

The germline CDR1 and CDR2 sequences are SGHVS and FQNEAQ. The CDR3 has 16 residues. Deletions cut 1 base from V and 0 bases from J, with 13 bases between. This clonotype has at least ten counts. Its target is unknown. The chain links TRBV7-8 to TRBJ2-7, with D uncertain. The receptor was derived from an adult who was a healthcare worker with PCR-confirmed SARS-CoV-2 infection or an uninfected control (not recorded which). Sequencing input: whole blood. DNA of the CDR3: TGTGCCAGCAGCTTAGGGCCGGCCGGAAGCTCCTACGAGCAGTACTTC. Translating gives CASSLGPAGSSYEQYF.